The 10 T cell receptor beta chains listed next were all sequenced from one sample in a study of cytomegalovirus exposure and HLA in healthy donors. PCR used 60 Vbeta primers and 13 Jbeta primers. Produced via immunoSEQ multiplex PCR; TCRdb's table is partial and in-frame only. The profile shows about 200,000 clones, around 82% of them singletons. The material sequenced was PBMCs. These receptors came from a young woman in good health and CMV-seronegative.

This chain connects TRBV6-1 to TRBJ1-2, with 8 bases fitting TRBD1. The V gene end was trimmed by 8 bases and the J gene end by 0 bases; junction bases not matched to a gene: 8. Germline CDR1 reads MNHNS; CDR2 reads SASEGT. This CDR3 region has 15 residues. The CDR3 DNA is TGTGCCAGCCTTCCGGGACAGGCTTCTAACTATGGCTACACCTTC. This gives the protein CASLPGQASNYGYTF.

This chain uses TRBV19 with TRBJ2-7; D is possibly TRBD2 (5 bases). CDR1 is LNHDA, CDR2 SQIVND, per germline (reference sequence). This CDR3 spans 16 amino acids. Between the trimmed V and J ends, which lost 3 bases and 2 bases, there was a span of 17 bases. CDR3 sequence: CASSMLSSQPTYEQYF. For the CDR3, the DNA is TGTGCCAGTAGTATGCTATCTAGCCAACCCACCTACGAGCAGTACTTC.

This clone appeared once. This chain uses TRBV30 with TRBJ1-3; 7 bases fit TRBD1. Germline V lookup: CDR1 GTSNPN, CDR2 SVGIG (reference sequence). J was trimmed by 2 bases and V by 2 bases; bases with no gene match: 9. This CDR3 spans 16 amino acids. For the CDR3, the DNA is TGTGCCTGGAGTATCCGGGGACAGCCAACTGGAAACACCATATATTTT. Protein sequence: CAWSIRGQPTGNTIYF.

This rearrangement joins TRBV28 to TRBJ2-7, with 10 bases identical to TRBD2. Trimming took 3 bases from V and 0 from J; bases not matched to a gene: 5. Per germline, CDR1 MDHEN and CDR2 SYDVKM. The CDR3 has 16 residues. CDR3 in DNA: TGTGCCAGCAGTTTTCGGACTAGCGGACGCTCCTACGAGCAGTACTTC. This gives the protein CASSFRTSGRSYEQYF.

J is TRBJ1-1 and V is TRBV29-1; maybe TRBD1 (5 bases). This CDR3 is built from 12 residues. V lost 2 bases and J lost 5, with 9 bases in between. CDR1 is SQVTM and CDR2 is ANQGSEA in the germline V gene. This CDR3 reads CSVERAGTEAFF. The CDR3 bases are TGCAGCGTTGAACGTGCAGGGACTGAAGCTTTCTTT.

This rearrangement joins TRBV9 to TRBJ2-7; 8 nucleotides line up with TRBD2. This CDR3 has 18 residues. V was clipped by 0 bases and J by 0 bases; unmatched bases: 11. Germline V CDR1 and CDR2: SGDLS, YYNGEE. The CDR3 protein is CASSVAPGSAGGSYEQYF. The CDR3 DNA follows: TGTGCCAGCAGCGTAGCCCCGGGTTCGGCGGGAGGCTCCTACGAGCAGTACTTC. Supplemented by reference TRBV9 and TRBJ2-7, the full variable domain reads DSGVTQTPKHLITATGQRVTLRCSPRSGDLSVYWYQQSLDQGLQFLIQYYNGEERAKGNILERFSAQQFPDLHSELNLSSLELGDSALYFCASSVAPGSAGGSYEQYFGPGTRLTVT.

DNA for the CDR3: TGTGCCAGCAGGAAGGGACTAGCGGGAGCGGGGACAGATACGCAGTATTTT. It yields the protein CASRKGLAGAGTDTQYF. This chain uses TRBV2 with TRBJ2-3; 14 bases line up with TRBD2. Germline V CDR1 and CDR2: SNHLY, FYNNEI. The CDR3 totals 17 residues. J gave up 3 bases and V 6 bases, and 8 bases lay outside the gene matches. Looking up the rest from reference TRBV2 and TRBJ2-3 gives the full variable domain: EPEVTQTPSHQVTQMGQEVILRCVPISNHLYFYWYRQILGQKVEFLVSFYNNEISEKSEIFDDQFSVERPDGSNFTLKIRSTKLEDSAMYFCASRKGLAGAGTDTQYFGPGTRLTVL.

This chain uses TRBV6-6 with TRBJ2-1; TRBD1 aligns across 7 bases. The CDR3 consists of 14 residues. Germline CDR1 and CDR2: MNHNY and SVGAGI (reference sequence). V trimming: 0 bases; J trimming: 6 bases; junction bases outside the gene matches: 2. The chain's CDR3 is CASSYSRQGNEQFF. The DNA for the CDR3 is TGTGCCAGCAGTTACTCGAGACAGGGCAATGAGCAGTTCTTC.

This chain uses TRBV10-3 with TRBJ2-7; TRBD2 agrees at 11 bases. J gave up 2 bases and V 0 bases, and 0 bases lay outside the gene matches. The CDR3 runs 15 residues. Germline V gene sequence: CDR1 ENHRY, CDR2 SYGVKD. CDR3 residues: CAISESTSGTYEQYF. The CDR3 coding sequence is TGTGCCATCAGTGAGTCGACTAGCGGGACCTACGAGCAGTACTTC.

The chain joins TRBV13 to TRBJ1-1; the D is unclear. V shed 5 bases and J shed 2 bases, with 3 bases lying between them. The CDR3 extends over 11 amino acids. CDR1 and CDR2 from the germline V gene are PRHDT and FYEKMQ (reference sequence). The CDR3 reads CASSPNTEAFF. The CDR3 DNA is TGTGCCAGCAGCCCAAACACTGAAGCTTTCTTT. Combining the CDR3 with reference TRBV13 and TRBJ1-1 gives the whole variable domain AAGVIQSPRHLIKEKRETATLKCYPIPRHDTVYWYQQGPGQDPQFLISFYEKMQSDKGSIPDRFSAQQFSDYHSELNMSSLELGDSALYFCASSPNTEAFFGQGTRLTVV.